The rows below give T cell receptor beta chains drawn from one sample of a study of T cells in Graves' hyperthyroidism and ophthalmopathy. TCRdb reprocessed the multiplex PCR reads with MiXCR, giving one entry per CDR3 protein. The table has approximately 700,000 distinct CDR3 sequences, less than 45% seen once. The sequenced sample was peripheral blood or thyroid tissue (not recorded which). The receptors originated from an adult man with Graves' disease, either hyperthyroidism or ophthalmopathy (not recorded which). Both conserved end residues are part of each CDR3. A D gene is named only where the DNA matches it firmly. Only part of the rows carry a size: once, few, many, or a class if the clone is expanded.

>once|TRBV15|TRBD1|TRBJ2-2
TGTGCCACCAGCAGTGGGGACAGGGGTAACACCGGGGAGCTGTTTTTT
CATSSGDRGNTGELFF
>.|TRBV3-1|TRBD1|TRBJ1-2
TGTGCCAGCAGCCACGGACAGGGCAGTGGCTACACCTTC
CASSHGQGSGYTF
>many|TRBV13|.|TRBJ2-5
TGTGCCAGCAGCTTACTGGGGGAGGAGACCCAGTACTTC
CASSLLGEETQYF
>once|TRBV5-1|TRBD1|TRBJ1-3
TGCGCCAGCAGCTTGGCGGGCAGGGGGCTAGACACCATATATTTT
CASSLAGRGLDTIYF
>.|TRBV25-1|.|TRBJ1-6
TGTGCCAGCAGTGAAGTACGGGGTAATAATTCACCCCTCCACTTT
CASSEVRGNNSPLHF
>.|TRBV29-1|.|TRBJ1-1
TGCAGCGTTGAGGCGACCGGAGGGCACACTGAAGCTTTCTTT
CSVEATGGHTEAFF
>few|TRBV20-1|.|TRBJ1-5
TGCAGTGCTAGAGCGGCCCCTTCCCAGCCCCAGCATTTT
CSARAAPSQPQHF
>many|TRBV2|.|TRBJ1-2
TGTGCCAGCAGTGAGGGGTTGGTTGGGTATGGCTACACCTTC
CASSEGLVGYGYTF
>.|TRBV12-3/TRBV12-4|TRBD1|TRBJ1-2
TGTGCCAGCAGTGAAAAGGACAGGGGGCCTTGGTATGGCTACACCTTC
CASSEKDRGPWYGYTF
>.|TRBV25-1|TRBD1|TRBJ1-4
TGTGCCAGCAGTGAATATATAGGGGACAGTGAAAAACTGTTTTTT
CASSEYIGDSEKLFF